One T cell receptor (beta chain) is described in this entry. Its antigen is not yet known. Base qualities were left out, and no much larger clone turns up one base away. The study was a case-control design nested within a healthcare worker cohort in London, UK, with weekly nasopharyngeal swab PCR tests and blood sampling. Healthcare workers were recruited between 23 and 31 March 2020, during the week of the UK lockdown, and were followed weekly for up to roughly 15 weeks. This specimen belongs to a study of early T cells in non-severe SARS-CoV-2 infection (dated by TCRdb to about 2021). The study in broad terms: TCR sequencing used bulk RNA from unsorted whole blood, so alpha and beta chains could not be paired.

The method was 5' RACE. Sequencing used a NextSeq 500. Unique molecular identifiers were attached to individual cDNA molecules in the TCR library protocol so that sequencing error and PCR bias could be corrected. Both TCR alpha and beta chains were sequenced, and tight co-correlation was observed between alpha and beta sequence abundances in each sample. In the paper's pipeline: Decombinator V4 was used to annotate TCR sequences for V gene, J gene and CDR3. TCRs were defined as expanded if a significant change between any two time points was detected under a Poisson model with p below 0.0001. TCR abundances were normalised to the total number of TCRs sequenced in each sample and reported as counts per million. MAIT TCRs were defined by TRAV1-2 paired with TRAJ12, TRAJ20 or TRAJ33, and iNKT TCRs by TRAV10 paired with TRAJ18. VDJdb, accessed on 1 November 2021, was searched for TCRs annotated for CMV, EBV and SARS-CoV-2, and TCRs annotated for more than one antigen were excluded. TCRdb redid the processing of the public reads, applying fastp at Q25 and MiXCR, and retained in-frame beta chains. Here each entry gathers all rows of one CDR3 protein and keeps the most common genes and DNA. Here the V and J calls rest on TCRdb's processing, not on the authors' analysis. The sample data list 30,000 to 40,000 distinct CDR3 sequences, and approximately 10% of these were observed just once. Roughly 13% of the sample lies in the top ten.

A distance of 10 bases separates the germline ends of V and J, which lose 7 bases and 3 bases respectively. From cysteine to phenylalanine, the CDR3 is 13 amino acids long. Just CDR3 DNA is preserved here, 39 bases in frame from base 1. From a lookup of the germline V gene (reference sequence), CDR1 and CDR2 are LGHDT and YNNKEL. Points the paper makes about the study in general: VDJdb matching was skewed toward anti-spike CD8 responses and likely underestimated virus-specific expansions by missing private and CD4 specificities.

This receptor was identified in an adult who was a healthcare worker with PCR-confirmed SARS-CoV-2 infection or an uninfected control (not recorded which). The chain is assembled from TRBV3-1 and TRBJ2-1; no D gene can be assigned with confidence. Sequenced: whole blood. The encoded CDR3 is CASTDNHYNEQFF. The sequence in DNA is TGTGCCAGCACAGACAACCACTACAATGAGCAGTTCTTC.